Listed here are 6 T cell receptor beta chains from one sample, sequenced in a study of technical replicates of blood from a few donors. Clones were sequenced by immunoSEQ multiplex PCR, and TCRdb holds only the in-frame ones, with some missing. In the table there are more than 90,000 clones, roughly 95% of which are singletons. The source material was T cells isolated from PBMCs. Source of these receptors: a human donor in good health.

This sequence joins TRBV7-3 and TRBJ2-3, with D perhaps TRBD1 (5 bases). CDR3 size: 14 residues. Trimming removed 2 bases from V and 1 base from J, with 7 bases in between. CDR1 SGHTA and CDR2 FQGTGA come from the germline V gene. The CDR3 DNA reads as TGTGCCAGCAGCTTACTAGGGGGCACAGATACGCAGTATTTT. Its translation: CASSLLGGTDTQYF.

The rearrangement joins TRBV6-5 to TRBJ1-5; D gene uncertain. Between the trimmed V and J ends, which lost 6 bases and 0 bases, there was a span of 12 bases. This CDR3 is built from 15 residues. CDR1 and CDR2 from the germline V gene are MNHEY and SVGAGI. DNA of the CDR3: TGTGCCAGCAGCCAGACGGGTTATAGCAATCAGCCCCAGCATTTT. Amino acid sequence: CASSQTGYSNQPQHF.

V gene TRBV5-1 combines with J gene TRBJ2-2; the match to TRBD2 covers 8 bases. Trimming cost V 5 bases and J 4 bases; bases outside gene matches: 7. Germline V gene data show CDR1 as SGHRS and CDR2 as YFSETQ. The CDR3 is 15 amino acids. This chain's CDR3 is CASRLGTSPTGELFF. The CDR3 DNA reads TGCGCCAGCAGGCTGGGGACTAGTCCCACCGGGGAGCTGTTTTTT.

The CDR3 DNA is TGTGCCAGCAGCCTGACCGGGACTAGCGGGATCGAGCAGTACTTC. This gives the protein CASSLTGTSGIEQYF. The chain couples TRBV7-8 to TRBJ2-7; 13 bases are a match to TRBD2. V lost 5 bases and J lost 6; bases outside the gene matches: 7. Germline V CDR1 and CDR2: SGHVS, FQNEAQ. The CDR3 contains 15 residues.

The CDR3 reads CASSPPFRTGILYGYTF. The CDR3 DNA sequence: TGTGCCAGCAGCCCCCCTTTTAGGACAGGGATTCTTTATGGCTACACCTTC. This rearrangement joins TRBV7-9 to TRBJ1-2, with TRBD1 matching 8 bases. CDR1 and CDR2 (germline): SEHNR, FQNEAQ (reference sequence). The CDR3 covers 17 residues. V trimming: 5 bases; J trimming: 5 bases; junction bases outside the gene matches: 16.

This chain links TRBV29-1 with TRBJ1-2; unclear D gene. Trimming took 0 bases from V and 1 from J, leaving 9 bases between them. Germline assignment: CDR1 SQVTM and CDR2 ANQGSEA. The CDR3 is made up of 14 amino acids. The CDR3 nucleotides read TGCAGCGTTGAAGATTATGAGGATAACTATGGCTACACCTTC. Protein sequence: CSVEDYEDNYGYTF.